The source of this T cell receptor beta chain is a study of CD8 T cells in ankylosing spondylitis. Overall study findings and caveats: The study identified a TCR beta motif of eight highly homologous variants that appeared characteristic of ankylosing spondylitis blood.

This CDR3 region has 15 residues. V shed 0 bases, J shed 3 bases, and the junction held 4 bases outside the gene matches. Per the germline V gene, CDR1 is MGHRA and CDR2 is YSYEKL. Each CDR3 protein gets one entry after TCRdb re-called the 5' RACE reads with MiXCR. The table shows 150,000 to 200,000 distinct CDR3 sequences, with about 13% occurring only once. This clonotype was detected ten times or more. Its antigen is not known. Source material: blood, either unsorted or a sorted T cell fraction (not recorded which). The J gene is TRBJ2-5, the V gene TRBV4-1; TRBD1 matches 7 bases. This receptor was obtained from a male donor with ankylosing spondylitis or in good health (not recorded which). CDR3 region: CASSQDRTGEETQYF. The CDR3, as DNA: TGCGCCAGCAGCCAAGATCGAACAGGGGAAGAGACCCAGTACTTC.